Listed below are T cell receptor beta chains from one sample, sequenced in a study of blood T cell repertoires in COVID-19. The method was immunoSEQ multiplex PCR; TCRdb's version includes in-frame clones alone and lacks a portion of them. There are over 250,000 clones in the sample; about 87% occur only once, and 2.3% lies in the top ten. Specimen: peripheral blood. Source of these receptors: a woman between 50 and 59 years old with acute or convalescent COVID-19. Each CDR3 is given without its conserved first and last residue. Each record gives: J gene, clone size, D gene, V gene, CDR3 protein. The D gene is left open where the match is weak. The size entry is marked missing in some rows and otherwise reads once, few, many or a size class.

TRBJ2-7	.	.	TRBV27	ASSRGGPAEQY
TRBJ1-6	.	TRBD1	TRBV27	ASSLRDRGYSPLH
TRBJ2-1	few	.	TRBV28	ASSVTANPYNEQF
TRBJ2-5	once	.	TRBV18	ASSPPSAGETQY
TRBJ2-7	.	TRBD2	TRBV6-2/TRBV6-3	ASSYSTGTSGGHYEQY
TRBJ2-4	.	TRBD2	TRBV19	ASSPPGLAGVGNIQY
TRBJ1-2	.	TRBD1	TRBV28	ASSSRDSDVFGYT
TRBJ2-2	.	TRBD2	TRBV28	ASSFMGGGTGELF
TRBJ1-4	.	.	TRBV6-5	ASSYTGTDRLGQLF
TRBJ2-1	.	TRBD2	TRBV19	ASSLTSGNYNEQF
TRBJ1-2	.	.	TRBV12-5	ASGLVVTSSNYGYT
TRBJ1-2	.	.	TRBV5-1	ASSLGTTNYGYT
TRBJ1-1	.	.	TRBV2	AEGNTEAF
TRBJ1-5	.	TRBD1	TRBV19	ASSGDRVDQPQH
TRBJ2-7	.	.	TRBV7-2	ASSLQAGGAYEQY
TRBJ1-1	few	.	TRBV18	ASSPQGAEAF
TRBJ2-7	.	TRBD2	TRBV19	ASRMTSGYYEQY
TRBJ2-7	.	TRBD2	TRBV10-3	AISSASGSSYEQY
TRBJ2-1	.	TRBD2	TRBV3-1/TRBV3-2	ASSPLADFYNEQF
TRBJ2-1	.	TRBD1	TRBV19	ASSIDQGDPYNEQF
TRBJ1-1	few	TRBD1	TRBV3-1/TRBV3-2	ASSSRDRGPGMNTEAF
TRBJ1-1	.	.	TRBV6-1	ASSELGYTEAF
TRBJ1-3	.	TRBD1	TRBV6-1	ASSERRTGDGNTIY
TRBJ2-4	.	TRBD2	TRBV28	ASSLGGTSGRDIQY
TRBJ2-2	.	.	TRBV6-1	ASSETGFATGELF
TRBJ2-5	.	TRBD2	TRBV5-4	ASSPTSGRAEETQY
TRBJ2-7	.	TRBD2	TRBV5-1	ASSPDRAGDEQY
TRBJ2-4	.	TRBD2	TRBV2	ASSPRTSGIPIQY